This record concerns one TCR beta chain sequence. Primers: 60 Vbeta forward and 13 Jbeta reverse. Clones were sequenced by immunoSEQ multiplex PCR, and TCRdb holds only the in-frame ones, with some missing. This sample has about 190,000 clones; 65% to 75% occur once, and the top ten carry approximately 5%. The data belong to a study of cytomegalovirus exposure and HLA in healthy donors. As for the study in general: The Caucasian-associated ancestry cluster held roughly 80% of a few hundred genotyped donors.

Germline values: CDR1 DFQATT, CDR2 SNEGSKA (reference sequence). CDR3 length: 11 residues. The receptor was isolated from a man aged 25-45 years in good health and CMV-seropositive. The chain has TRBV20-1 and TRBJ1-1; D is uncertain. Sequenced input: PBMCs. CDR3 DNA: TGCAGCTACCCGGGTTACACTGAAGCTTTCTTT. Translated: CSYPGYTEAFF.